This record concerns one T cell receptor (beta chain) sequence. Its antigen is not identified. Per the germline V gene, CDR1 is SGDLS and CDR2 is YYNGEE. V was cut by 0 bases and J by 7 bases, with 11 bases left in between. The CDR3 length is 13 residues. The data were obtained in a study of T cell responses to AZD1222 COVID-19 vaccine. Measured with immunoSEQ multiplex PCR; TCRdb has only the in-frame clones, and not every one. The sample has 170,000 or so clones; just over 85% are singletons. Study results and caveats: Once two AZD1222 doses were given, Spike-specific TCR breadth and depth went up. It should be noted that donors were predominantly white British and more often female, and clonal diversity was possibly underestimated.

The V call is TRBV9, the J call TRBJ2-7; D is unresolved. The TCR sequence derives from an adult who received the AZD1222 COVID-19 vaccine. This sample comprised peripheral blood, obtained 28 days after the second AZD1222 dose. The CDR3 DNA follows: TGTGCCAGCAGCGTAGGTGGCAGGAATGAGCAGTACTTC. It codes for CASSVGGRNEQYF.